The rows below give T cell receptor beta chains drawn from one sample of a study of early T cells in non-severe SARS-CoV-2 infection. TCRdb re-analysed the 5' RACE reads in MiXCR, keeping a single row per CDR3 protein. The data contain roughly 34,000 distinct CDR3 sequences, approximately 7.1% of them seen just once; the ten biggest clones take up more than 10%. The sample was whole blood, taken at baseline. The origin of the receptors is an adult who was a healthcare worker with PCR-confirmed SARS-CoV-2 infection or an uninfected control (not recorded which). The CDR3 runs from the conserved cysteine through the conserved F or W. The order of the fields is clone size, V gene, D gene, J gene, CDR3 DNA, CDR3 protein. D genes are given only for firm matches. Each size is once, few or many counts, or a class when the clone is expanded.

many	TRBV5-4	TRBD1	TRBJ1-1	TGTGCCAGCAGCTTTGGACAGGGGTGGACTGAAGCTTTCTTT	CASSFGQGWTEAFF
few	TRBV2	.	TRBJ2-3	TGTGCCAGCAGTGAAGGTGGGGGAGGATCCCCAGATACGCAGTATTTT	CASSEGGGGSPDTQYF
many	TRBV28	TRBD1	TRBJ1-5	TGTGCCAGCAGTCCACCAGCGTACGGGACAGGGCATCAGCCCCAGCATTTT	CASSPPAYGTGHQPQHF
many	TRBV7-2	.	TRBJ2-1	TGTGCCAGCAGCCGCACCGGGACACCCTACAATGAGCAGTTCTTC	CASSRTGTPYNEQFF
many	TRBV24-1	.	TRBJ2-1	TGTGCCACCAGTACAGGGCTTCACTACAATGAGCAGTTCTTC	CATSTGLHYNEQFF
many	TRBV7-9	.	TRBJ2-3	TGTGCCAGCAGCGCCACTCCAGATACGCAGTATTTT	CASSATPDTQYF
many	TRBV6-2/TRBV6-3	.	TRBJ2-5	TGTGCCAGCAGTTACCTGCAAGGCGAAACGGATAACCAAGAGACCCAGTACTTC	CASSYLQGETDNQETQYF
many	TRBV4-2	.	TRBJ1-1	TGTGCCAGCAGCCAAGATCCTACCGAGTCTGATGGGGACACTGAAGCTTTCTTT	CASSQDPTESDGDTEAFF
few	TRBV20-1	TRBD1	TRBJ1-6	TGCAGTGCTAGAGTCACGGACAGGCCGGCGGGATCACCCCTCCACTTT	CSARVTDRPAGSPLHF
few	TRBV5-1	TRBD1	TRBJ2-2	TGCGCCAGCAGGCTCGGACAGGGTATTACCGGGGAGCTGTTTTTT	CASRLGQGITGELFF